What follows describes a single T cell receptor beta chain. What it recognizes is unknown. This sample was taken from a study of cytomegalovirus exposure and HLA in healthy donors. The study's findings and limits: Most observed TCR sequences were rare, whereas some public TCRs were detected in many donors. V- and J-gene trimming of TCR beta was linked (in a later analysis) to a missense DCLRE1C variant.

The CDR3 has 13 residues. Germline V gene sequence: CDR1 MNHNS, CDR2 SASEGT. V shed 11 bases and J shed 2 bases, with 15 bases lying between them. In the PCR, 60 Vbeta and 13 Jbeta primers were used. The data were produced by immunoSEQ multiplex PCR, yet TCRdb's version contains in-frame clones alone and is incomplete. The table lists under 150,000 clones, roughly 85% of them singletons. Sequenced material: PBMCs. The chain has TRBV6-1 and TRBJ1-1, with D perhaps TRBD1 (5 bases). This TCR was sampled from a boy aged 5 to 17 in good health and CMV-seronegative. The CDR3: CAGRDYLNTEAFF. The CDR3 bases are TGTGCCGGCCGGGACTATCTAAACACTGAAGCTTTCTTT.